This is a list of T cell receptor beta chains from one sample in a study of beta chain features in type 1 diabetes. The protocol was immunoSEQ multiplex PCR, while the TCRdb copy is restricted to in-frame clones and leaves out a portion. Among about 370,000 clones listed, about 16% were seen once. Sequenced: naive CD4+ T cells from blood. The receptor source for this set is a woman younger than 30 in good health. The conserved cysteine and the conserved F or W are not part of the CDR3 here.

v_call	j_call	cdr3_aa
TRBV15	TRBJ1-3	ATSPMGGPGNTIY
TRBV5-4	TRBJ2-5	ASSFQGLQETQY
TRBV6-4	TRBJ1-1	ASSVLENTEAF
TRBV5-4	TRBJ1-1	ASSLGQGGNTEAF
TRBV19	TRBJ2-2	ACGLAGRGGGELF
TRBV19	TRBJ1-2	ASSITGVGGGYT
TRBV7-3	TRBJ2-3	ASSPGRISTDTQY
TRBV9	TRBJ1-1	ASSTRQGAGTEAF
TRBV9	TRBJ2-3	ASSVALSEADTQY
TRBV5-1	TRBJ2-3	ASSLDPGDTQY
TRBV2	TRBJ2-3	ASSGALDTSSQY
TRBV29-1	TRBJ1-5	SIREDGLNQPQH
TRBV9	TRBJ1-2	ASSPTGDYGYT
TRBV18	TRBJ1-1	ASSFTELVTEAF
TRBV18	TRBJ2-7	ASSPTAQGAYEQY
TRBV5-1	TRBJ1-1	ASSLANTEAF
TRBV19	TRBJ1-1	ASSIVERLMNTEAF
TRBV5-1	TRBJ1-1	ASSGWGDTEAF
TRBV30	TRBJ2-7	AWSGRLSYEQY
TRBV6-1	TRBJ2-3	ASRWTQRETDTQY
TRBV4-1	TRBJ2-2	ASSQVGGRNTGELF
TRBV27	TRBJ1-2	ASSLDRVGYGYT
TRBV30	TRBJ1-2	AWSPGQGANYGYT
TRBV28	TRBJ2-7	ASSFGAYEQY
TRBV25-1	TRBJ2-5	ASSDSERARWAQY
TRBV30	TRBJ1-3	AWSASSGNTIY
TRBV15	TRBJ2-5	ATSRGPGTGQETQY
TRBV5-6	TRBJ2-3	ASSRGRGRTDTQY
TRBV9	TRBJ2-5	ASSVGGGRTEETQY
TRBV5-1	TRBJ2-1	ASKSGGAPYNEQF
TRBV30	TRBJ2-7	AWSGLVGRAQQY
TRBV7-2	TRBJ1-2	ASSLSEQANYGYT
TRBV6-1	TRBJ2-1	ASSWGVGEQF
TRBV7-8	TRBJ2-7	ASSYHGTGGIDEQY
TRBV5-1	TRBJ2-1	ASSVGGLGGSYNEQF
TRBV19	TRBJ2-7	ASSIKGAREQY
TRBV4-3	TRBJ2-4	ASSQEFPAGATKNIQY
TRBV7-2	TRBJ2-7	ASSRPQGYEQY
TRBV5-4	TRBJ2-3	ASSRSQGRSDTQY
TRBV6-1	TRBJ1-2	ASRKTDSVYGYT
TRBV7-8	TRBJ1-2	ASSLARGRTRSGYT
TRBV29-1	TRBJ2-4	SVGQGAGNIQY
TRBV5-4	TRBJ2-3	ASSLVGLDTDTQY
TRBV11-2	TRBJ2-5	ASLLGGETQY
TRBV6-1	TRBJ1-2	ASSEGQIYGYT
TRBV6-5	TRBJ2-5	ASSYERTSRETQY
TRBV4-2	TRBJ2-2	ASSQVSREDTGELF
TRBV18	TRBJ1-1	ASSQGQEMNTEAF